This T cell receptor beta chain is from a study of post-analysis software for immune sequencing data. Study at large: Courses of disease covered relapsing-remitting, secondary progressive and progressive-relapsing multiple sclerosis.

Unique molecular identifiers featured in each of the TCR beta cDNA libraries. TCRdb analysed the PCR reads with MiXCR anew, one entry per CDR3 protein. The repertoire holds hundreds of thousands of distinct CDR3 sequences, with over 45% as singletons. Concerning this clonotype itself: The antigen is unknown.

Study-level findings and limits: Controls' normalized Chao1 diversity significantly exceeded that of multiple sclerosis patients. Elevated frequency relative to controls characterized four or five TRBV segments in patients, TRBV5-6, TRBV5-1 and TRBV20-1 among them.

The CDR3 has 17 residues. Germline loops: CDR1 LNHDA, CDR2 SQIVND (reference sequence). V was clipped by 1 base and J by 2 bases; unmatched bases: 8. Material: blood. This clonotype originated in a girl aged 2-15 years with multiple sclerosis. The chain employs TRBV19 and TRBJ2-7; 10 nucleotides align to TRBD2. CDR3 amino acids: CASSIAPQREGPYEQYF. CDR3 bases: TGTGCCAGTAGTATAGCTCCTCAGCGGGAGGGCCCCTACGAGCAGTACTTC.